Presented here are 17 T cell receptor beta chains from one specimen sequenced in a study of CD8+CD57+ T cells in acquired aplastic anemia. The template for TCR beta VDJ and CDR3 sequence profiling was genomic DNA. TCRdb re-analysed the reads in MiXCR, keeping a single row per CDR3 protein. The data hold about 470,000 distinct CDR3 sequences, with about a third observed a single time. Before being chosen for sequencing, patients had shown CD8+CD57+ cell expansion by flow cytometry. The sequenced sample was sorted CD4+, CD8+, or CD8+CD57+ T cells (not recorded which) from PBMCs. These receptors came from a human donor with aplastic anemia.

There are many counts of this clonotype. The V call is TRBV29-1, the J call TRBJ1-2; TRBD1 might be the D (5 bases). In germline, CDR1 is SQVTM, CDR2 ANQGSEA. The length of the CDR3 is 11 residues. Trimming stripped 7 bases from V and 9 bases from J, with 15 bases between. As DNA, the CDR3 is TGCAGCGCCGGGGGGGGGGGTAGCTACACCTTC. Its translation is CSAGGGGSYTF.

The CDR3 bases are TGTGCCAGCAGCTTGGGGACCAGCTCTGGGGCCAACGTCCTGACTTTC. It codes for CASSLGTSSGANVLTF. This chain links TRBV11-2 with TRBJ2-6; TRBD1 or TRBD2 may be the D gene (5 bases each). The germline V gene has CDR1 SGHAT and CDR2 FQNNGV. This CDR3 is 16 amino acids long. V was trimmed by 3 bases and J by 0 bases, leaving 9 bases between them.

The chain joins TRBV2 to TRBJ1-1; D uncertain. Per the germline V gene, CDR1 is SNHLY and CDR2 is FYNNEI. Trimming stripped 8 bases from V and 3 bases from J, with 13 bases between. The CDR3 length is 13 residues. The CDR3, as DNA: TGTGCCAGCCAAGATGGGCGGTACACTGAAGCTTTCTTT. Its protein product is CASQDGRYTEAFF.

This clonotype has ten or more counts. The genes are TRBV7-2 and TRBJ2-1; unclear D gene. V was trimmed by 2 bases and J by 3 bases, leaving 5 bases between them. This CDR3 is built from 13 residues. CDR1 SGHTA and CDR2 FQGNSA come from the germline V gene. The CDR3 sequence: CASSLMHYNEQFF. Written as DNA, the CDR3 is TGTGCCAGCAGCTTAATGCACTACAATGAGCAGTTCTTC.

The chain is built from TRBV7-6 and TRBJ2-1, with 11 bases aligning to TRBD2. CDR3 length equals 15 residues. From germline, CDR1 is SGHVS and CDR2 FNYEAQ. J gave up 8 bases and V 8 bases, and 11 bases lay outside the gene matches. The CDR3 nucleotides read TGTGCCAGCGGGGGGATTCTAGCGGGAGGTGATGAGCAGTTCTTC. Encoded protein: CASGGILAGGDEQFF. Using reference TRBV7-6 and TRBJ2-1 for the parts outside the CDR3, the full variable domain is GAGVSQSPRYKVTKRGQDVALRCDPISGHVSLYWYRQALGQGPEFLTYFNYEAQQDKSGLPNDRFSAERPEGSISTLTIQRTEQRDSAMYRCASGGILAGGDEQFFGPGTRLTVL.

This clonotype was seen many times. The chain employs TRBV25-1 and TRBJ2-5; the D gene is possibly TRBD2 (7 bases). Trimming left V 6 bases short and J 1 base short, with 12 bases between. This CDR3 spans 14 amino acids. Germline V gene lookup returns CDR1 MGHDK and CDR2 SYGVNS. CDR3 protein: CASRGRGGQETQYF. The CDR3 nucleotides read TGTGCCAGCAGGGGGAGGGGGGGCCAAGAGACCCAGTACTTC. Combining the CDR3 with reference TRBV25-1 and TRBJ2-5 gives the whole variable domain EADIYQTPRYLVIGTGKKITLECSQTMGHDKMYWYQQDPGMELHLIHYSYGVNSTEKGDLSSESTVSRIRTEHFPLTLESARPSHTSQYLCASRGRGGQETQYFGPGTRLLVL.

The CDR3 region is CASSQELVAYGYTF. The CDR3 region has the DNA TGTGCCAGCAGCCAAGAATTGGTCGCCTATGGCTACACCTTC. V gene TRBV3-1 combines with J gene TRBJ1-2; D unclear. The germline V and J ends were trimmed by 0 bases and 4 bases, with 9 bases remaining between them. The germline gives CDR1 LGHDT, CDR2 YNNKEL (reference sequence). CDR3 length: 14 residues.

The chain joins TRBV20-1 to TRBJ2-1; D call uncertain. The CDR3 covers 11 residues. CDR1 DFQATT and CDR2 SNEGSKA come from the germline V gene (reference sequence). V lost 7 bases, J lost 6 bases, and 10 bases lay in between. The CDR3 here is CSVNLGNEQFF. The CDR3 nucleotides are TGCAGTGTCAACTTAGGCAATGAGCAGTTCTTC.

V and J are TRBV24-1 and TRBJ2-7, with a possible D match to TRBD1 (5 bases). Germline CDR1 is KGHDR and CDR2 is SFDVKD. V lost 8 bases and J lost 3, with 19 bases in between. This CDR3 has 15 amino acids. CDR3 residues: CATTTWGGYYYEQYV. CDR3 nucleotide sequence: TGTGCCACCACTACGTGGGGCGGATACTACTACGAGCAGTACGTC.

The table lists this clonotype with many counts. This chain joins TRBV4-2 and TRBJ2-7; 8 bases map to TRBD1. Germline V CDR1 and CDR2: LGHNA, YNFKEQ. V lost 3 bases to trimming and J lost 3 bases; unmatched junction nucleotides: 7. This CDR3 comprises 15 residues. CDR3 in DNA: TGTGCCAGCAGCCAGATCTCAGGACAGGGCTACGAGCAGTACTTC. This encodes CASSQISGQGYEQYF.

This clonotype was detected only a few times. V is TRBV5-1 and J is TRBJ1-1, with D perhaps TRBD1 (5 bases). The V gene lost 4 bases and the J gene lost 4 bases, with 17 bases spanning the gap. The length of the CDR3 is 15 residues. CDR1 and CDR2 from the germline V gene are SGHRS and YFSETQ. Here the CDR3 reads CASSPVEGSFTEAFF. The DNA for the CDR3 is TGCGCCAGCAGCCCGGTAGAGGGGTCGTTCACTGAAGCTTTCTTT.

This clonotype was observed a handful of times. This sequence joins TRBV11-2 and TRBJ2-5; 14 positions match TRBD2. V dropped 5 bases and J dropped 5; count of bases not matched to a gene: 7. Germline loops: CDR1 SGHAT, CDR2 FQNNGV. This CDR3 has 16 amino acids. The CDR3 loop reads CASSMGLAGVWETQYF. CDR3 nucleotide sequence: TGTGCCAGCAGCATGGGACTAGCGGGAGTTTGGGAGACCCAGTACTTC.

This sequence joins TRBV13 and TRBJ2-3, with D hard to call. The V gene's germline CDR1 is PRHDT and CDR2 FYEKMQ (reference sequence). Trimming pared 3 bases from V and 2 bases from J, leaving 6 bases between. This CDR3 has 13 amino acids. The CDR3 nucleotides read TGTGCCAGCAGCTTCATTTACACAGATACGCAGTATTTT. It specifies CASSFIYTDTQYF.

The V call is TRBV5-1, the J call TRBJ1-4; TRBD1 matches at 10 bases. Unmatched junction bases numbered 5, after V lost 5 bases and J lost 7 bases. Per germline, CDR1 SGHRS and CDR2 YFSETQ. This CDR3 region has 14 residues. Here the CDR3 DNA reads TGCGCCAGCAGTCGACAGGGGGCCGGTGAAAAACTGTTTTTT. Its protein is CASSRQGAGEKLFF.

This clonotype was seen at least ten times. The rearrangement uses TRBV2 and TRBJ2-2, with 9 bases identical to TRBD1. J lost 5 bases, V lost 6 bases, and 4 bases had no gene match. CDR3 size: 14 residues. Looked up from germline, CDR1 is SNHLY and CDR2 is FYNNEI. CDR3 amino acids: CASRTGGLTGELFF. CDR3 in DNA: TGTGCCAGCAGAACAGGGGGCTTAACCGGGGAGCTGTTTTTT.

This clonotype was counted at least ten times. The chain uses TRBV15 and TRBJ1-1, with D possibly being TRBD1 (6 bases). The length of the CDR3 is 15 residues. Trimming stripped 0 bases from V and 5 bases from J, with 13 bases between. Looked up from germline, CDR1 is LNHNV and CDR2 is YYDKDF (reference sequence). The CDR3 loop is CATSRDLKGGTEAFF. The CDR3 nucleotides are TGTGCCACCAGCAGAGATCTCAAGGGGGGGACTGAAGCTTTCTTT.

This clonotype has just a few counts. The V call is TRBV2, the J call TRBJ2-1; D uncertain. CDR3 length: 15 residues. Trimming stripped 1 base from V and 0 bases from J, with 7 bases between. Germline CDR1 and CDR2: SNHLY and FYNNEI. The CDR3 region is CASSEGSGSYNEQFF. CDR3 bases: TGTGCCAGCAGTGAAGGGTCCGGCTCCTACAATGAGCAGTTCTTC.